Given below is one T cell receptor (beta chain) in context. Its antigen is unknown. A junction end diverges from the germline sequence, so it may reflect a read error. The TCR beta CDR3 regions underwent amplification from RNA transcripts. First-round RT-PCR employed HTBI primers, with a second-round multiplex PCR after it. MiXCR, applied by TCRdb to the multiplex PCR reads, yields one record per CDR3 protein. This sample carries roughly 600,000 distinct CDR3 sequences, less than 45% of them seen once, and the ten largest clones take about 4.6%. The data stem from a study of Graves' ophthalmopathy and Graves' hyperthyroidism. Study-wide results and caveats: Separation of ophthalmopathy from stable hyperthyroidism was achieved by a 13-signature model, at around 90% sensitivity and roughly 77% specificity.

There are 16 residues in the CDR3. CDR1 and CDR2 from the germline V gene are ENHRY and SYGVKD. This TCR was sampled from an adult man with Graves' hyperthyroidism. The sequenced material came from peripheral blood or thyroid tissue (not recorded which). The V gene is TRBV10-3, the J gene TRBJ1-2; 9 bases align to TRBD1. The DNA of the CDR3 is TGTGCCAGCAGTCCCGGGACAGGGAATACTAACTATGGCTACACCTTC. Protein: CASSPGTGNTNYGYTF.